The source of this TCR beta chain is a study of response to subunit inactivated influenza vaccine. This CDR3 region has 14 residues. V lost 3 bases, J lost 3 bases, and 3 bases stayed unmatched. Per the germline V gene, CDR1 is SGHRS and CDR2 is YFSETQ. Regarding this clonotype: The target antigen is unknown.

Overall study findings and caveats: The study's authors posited that every seasonal influenza vaccination enlists few new T cells.

TCRdb re-derived calls from the RT-PCR reads in MiXCR, one entry per CDR3 protein. This sample has about 780,000 distinct CDR3 sequences, with 18% found just once. The gene calls are TRBV5-1 and TRBJ1-1; 9 nucleotides line up with TRBD1. The sample was PBMCs from blood, taken 5 to 6 days after vaccination. This TCR derives from a middle-aged man who received an inactivated influenza vaccine. CDR3 sequence reads: CASSWDRADTEAFF. For the CDR3, the DNA is TGCGCCAGCAGCTGGGACAGGGCGGACACTGAAGCTTTCTTT.